This TCR beta chain was retrieved from a study of shared clonotypes between healthy human individuals. General study results and limits: The expectation was that sequencing depth would affect clonotype sharing among donors.

Germline V CDR1 and CDR2: SQVTM, ANQGSEA. Unmatched junction bases numbered 2, after V lost 7 bases and J lost 0 bases. This CDR3 has 15 amino acids. Regarding this clone: Its antigen is still unknown.

Here immunoSEQ multiplex PCR was the method, and the copy in TCRdb shows in-frame clones only, minus some. The sample records 450,000 or so clones, around 77% being singletons. Sample: PBMCs. The clonotype comes from a middle-aged woman in good health. Some clones in this sample may be carry-over from other donors' samples. The genes are TRBV29-1 and TRBJ2-1; TRBD2 matches 14 bases. This chain's CDR3 is CSAGTSGSSYNEQFF. The CDR3 DNA is TGCAGCGCTGGGACTAGCGGGAGCTCCTACAATGAGCAGTTCTTC.